This entry is about one TCR beta chain. The target antigen is unknown. Repertoires were generated with immunoSEQ multiplex PCR, while TCRdb's copy carries only in-frame clones and drops some. The data hold about 52,000 clones, with nearly 98% observed a single time. From germline, CDR1 is KGHSH and CDR2 LQKENI. Trimming removed 2 bases from V and 0 bases from J, with 16 bases in between. The CDR3 contains 17 residues. These data are taken from a study of siplizumab effects on memory and regulatory T cells. Whole-study findings and limits: Siplizumab conditions gave an average of around 65% Treg-derived mappable alloreactive CD4+ clones, versus roughly 25% for controls. Naive T cells appeared more varied than memory cells and looked like key alloresponse contributors.

This clonotype was sampled from a human donor in good health. Source material: naive CD4+ T cells sorted from blood. The chain links TRBV18 to TRBJ1-2; D is perhaps TRBD1 (6 bases). CDR3 amino acids: CASSPKETGLTNYGYTF. CDR3 nucleotide sequence: TGTGCCAGCTCACCAAAGGAGACAGGACTGACTAACTATGGCTACACCTTC.